This note documents a single T cell receptor beta chain sequence. V lost 3 bases and J lost 0; bases outside the gene matches: 5. CDR3 length equals 16 residues. Germline values: CDR1 KGHSH, CDR2 LQKENI. The sample originates from a study of cytomegalovirus exposure and HLA in healthy donors. Primers: 60 Vbeta forward and 13 Jbeta reverse. In the original processing: In a later analysis, roughly 10 million of 75 million to 85 million unique beta chains occurred in at least two donors. Here immunoSEQ multiplex PCR was the method, and the copy in TCRdb shows in-frame clones only, minus some. Clonal size and the V and J genes are those of that table, whereas D and trimming came from the DNA. Altogether over 30,000 clones are present, roughly 64% being singletons, with the ten largest covering over 9%.

This chain uses TRBV18 with TRBJ1-5, with TRBD1 matching over 7 bases. Specimen: PBMCs. The clonotype comes from a middle-aged man in good health and CMV-seropositive. CDR3: CASSPDRADSNQPQHF. The CDR3 region has the DNA TGTGCCAGCTCACCTGACAGGGCAGATAGCAATCAGCCCCAGCATTTT.